What follows are 15 T cell receptor beta chains derived from one specimen sequenced in a study of CD8 T cells in ankylosing spondylitis. TCRdb recomputed calls from the 5' RACE reads with MiXCR, one row per CDR3 protein. Seen here are under 250,000 distinct CDR3 sequences, 9.5% to 12% observed once, and the top ten hold under 8%. Sequenced sample: blood, either unsorted or a sorted T cell fraction (not recorded which). All receptors come from a male donor with ankylosing spondylitis or in good health (not recorded which).

The CDR3 reads CASKTCRDTDTQYF. CDR3 in DNA: TGTGCCAGCAAGACTTGCCGGGACACAGATACGCAGTATTTT. V is TRBV27 and J is TRBJ2-3; a possible D gene is TRBD2 (5 bases). CDR3 size: 14 residues. Germline lookup yields CDR1 MNHEY and CDR2 SMNVEV (reference sequence). V was shortened by 7 bases and J by 2 bases, with 13 bases between the two germline ends.

The chain uses TRBV28 and TRBJ2-7, with TRBD2 identical over 8 bases. Germline-derived CDR1 and CDR2 are MDHEN and SYDVKM. The CDR3 length is 11 residues. Losses at the gene ends were 4 bases for V and 13 bases for J; bases not matched to a gene: 6. DNA of the CDR3: TGTGCCAGCAGTTCCAGGACTAGCTTTTACTTC. It is translated as CASSSRTSFYF.

This clonotype appeared many times. The V gene is TRBV29-1, the J gene TRBJ2-1; 8 bases agree with TRBD2. This CDR3 region has 15 residues. In germline, CDR1 is SQVTM, CDR2 ANQGSEA. V shed 1 base and J 6 bases; nucleotides not matched to a gene: 8. In nucleotides, the CDR3 is TGCAGCGTTGAAGGGGGGAGGAGCGGGAGCAATGAGCAGTTCTTC. Translating gives CSVEGGRSGSNEQFF.

The CDR3 region has the DNA TGTGCCAGTGACGAGGGTTCCCTTGGCTACACCTTC. Its translation is CASDEGSLGYTF. The V call is TRBV6-1, the J call TRBJ1-2; D is unresolved. The CDR3 has 12 residues. Germline lookup yields CDR1 MNHNS and CDR2 SASEGT. V lost 9 bases and J 7 bases, leaving 15 bases between the germline ends.

This clonotype occurred many times. The V call is TRBV5-1, the J call TRBJ1-5, with 7 bases fitting TRBD1. With V trimmed by 0 bases and J by 7 bases, 7 bases remained unmatched. CDR1 and CDR2 from the germline V gene are SGHRS and YFSETQ. The CDR3 loop spans 15 amino acids. CDR3 loop: CASSLATGEGQPQHF. CDR3 sequence (DNA): TGCGCCAGCAGCTTGGCCACAGGGGAAGGGCAGCCCCAGCATTTT.

The chain joins TRBV5-3 to TRBJ2-1; 16 positions match TRBD2. TRBV5-3 is flagged as an ORF with uncertain function. After removal of 4 bases from V and 10 bases from J, the junction contained 8 bases not matched to a gene. This CDR3 is 16 amino acids long. CDR3 coding DNA: TGTGCCAGAAGCCCGGGACTAGCGGGAGGGCCGAGAGAGCAGTTCTTC. As protein: CARSPGLAGGPREQFF.

V is TRBV2 and J is TRBJ2-1; possibly TRBD2 for D (6 bases). The ends were cut back, 10 bases at V and 3 bases at J, with 16 bases in the middle. The length of the CDR3 is 14 residues. Germline V gene data show CDR1 as SNHLY and CDR2 as FYNNEI. The CDR3 is CAIQTRRIYNEQFF. The CDR3 region has the DNA TGTGCCATCCAGACTAGGCGGATCTACAATGAGCAGTTCTTC.

The J gene is TRBJ2-5, the V gene TRBV29-1; 10 bases are shared with TRBD2. J lost 4 bases, V lost 2 bases, and 10 bases had no gene match. The CDR3 length is 16 residues. Germline loops: CDR1 SQVTM, CDR2 ANQGSEA. CDR3 coding DNA: TGCAGCGTTGAAACCCCGGCTAGCGGGAGTGGAGAGACCCAGTACTTC. Translation gives CSVETPASGSGETQYF.

This clonotype was counted many times. The chain combines TRBV5-1 with TRBJ2-3; tentatively, D is TRBD1 (6 bases). The V end lost 4 bases, the J end lost 0 bases, and 12 bases lay between the germline ends. Germline V gives CDR1 SGHRS, CDR2 YFSETQ. The CDR3 runs to 15 residues. The CDR3 sequence is CASSTGQTSTDTQYF. The CDR3 nucleotides are TGCGCCAGCAGCACCGGACAGACTAGCACAGATACGCAGTATTTT.

In its sample, this clonotype was seen many times. The rearrangement joins TRBV20-1 to TRBJ2-5; the D gene is possibly TRBD1 (5 bases). The germline V gene has CDR1 DFQATT and CDR2 SNEGSKA (reference sequence). This CDR3 has 14 residues. With 3 bases removed from V and 5 bases from J, the gap between germline ends came to 16 bases. DNA for the CDR3: TGCAGTGCTAGGGTCCTTGGACAATCGGAGACCCAGTACTTC. Protein sequence: CSARVLGQSETQYF.

This clonotype has at least ten counts. The chain couples TRBV7-8 to TRBJ2-3; D not resolved. The V gene's germline CDR1 is SGHVS and CDR2 FQNEAQ. The CDR3 contains 14 residues. The V and J ends lost 4 bases and 4 bases respectively, with 12 bases between them. The chain's CDR3 is CASSSARGPDTQYF. The CDR3 region has the DNA TGTGCCAGCAGCTCCGCCCGAGGTCCAGATACGCAGTATTTT.

This clonotype was observed a handful of times. The chain is built from TRBV27 and TRBJ2-3; D may be TRBD2 (5 bases). Trimming took 6 bases from V and 2 from J, leaving 21 bases between them. Germline V CDR1 and CDR2: MNHEY, SMNVEV (reference sequence). The CDR3 covers 17 residues. The CDR3 here is CASSPTLAVVVTDTQYF. The CDR3 DNA is TGTGCCAGCAGCCCTACTCTAGCAGTAGTGGTCACAGATACGCAGTATTTT.

This clonotype was detected ten times or more. The chain employs TRBV6-1 and TRBJ2-7; D not certain. Germline V gene lookup returns CDR1 MNHNS and CDR2 SASEGT. The V gene lost 5 bases and the J gene lost 3 bases, with 2 bases spanning the gap. The CDR3 spans 10 residues. CDR3 sequence: CASSFYEQYF. In DNA, the CDR3 is TGTGCCAGCAGTTTCTACGAGCAGTACTTC.

V is TRBV7-9 and J is TRBJ2-1; perhaps D is TRBD1 or TRBD2 (5 bases each). Looked up from germline, CDR1 is SEHNR and CDR2 is FQNEAQ (reference sequence). The CDR3 runs to 11 residues. Trimming took 3 bases from V and 12 from J, leaving 9 bases between them. This CDR3 is CASSLTEGQFF. The CDR3, as DNA: TGTGCCAGCAGCTTGACAGAGGGGCAGTTCTTC.

The chain links TRBV3-1 to TRBJ2-1; D gene unclear. The V end was cut by 1 base, the J end by 1 base, with 8 bases between. CDR1 and CDR2 from the germline V gene are LGHDT and YNNKEL (reference sequence). The CDR3 runs to 15 residues. CDR3 protein: CASSQVPSSYNEQFF. DNA of the CDR3: TGTGCCAGCAGCCAAGTTCCTAGTTCCTACAATGAGCAGTTCTTC.